These T cell receptor beta chains were read from a single sample in a study of blood T cell repertoires in COVID-19. Clones were sequenced by immunoSEQ multiplex PCR, and TCRdb holds only the in-frame ones, with some missing. The sample has approximately 250,000 clones; 88% are singletons. The specimen was PBMCs or T cells enriched from blood (not recorded which). The receptors were gathered from a woman aged 40 to 49 who had been exposed to COVID-19. The CDR3 runs from the conserved cysteine through the conserved F or W. Each record gives: D gene, J gene, V gene, clone size, CDR3 DNA, CDR3 protein. A D gene is named only where the DNA matches it firmly. The size of a clone is reported for some rows only, either as once, few or many, or as a class for expanded clones.

D: TRBD2; J: TRBJ2-2; V: TRBV7-3; size: .; DNA: TGTGCCAGCAGCCCCCCGGGGGGAGGCGGGGAGCTGTTTTTT; CDR3: CASSPPGGGGELFF
D: TRBD1; J: TRBJ1-5; V: TRBV7-9; size: .; DNA: TGTGCCAGCAGCCCCGGGACAGACTATCAGCCCCAGCATTTT; CDR3: CASSPGTDYQPQHF
D: .; J: TRBJ1-4; V: TRBV7-9; size: .; DNA: TGTGCCAGCAGCTCTCAGGAGGGAACTAATGAAAAACTGTTTTTT; CDR3: CASSSQEGTNEKLFF
D: .; J: TRBJ1-2; V: TRBV28; size: .; DNA: TGTGCCAGCAGGGGGAGGGGCGAGGGGCCTTATGGCTACACCTTC; CDR3: CASRGRGEGPYGYTF
D: .; J: TRBJ1-1; V: TRBV2; size: .; DNA: TGTGCCAGCCAAATAACAGGGTTTATCGCTGAAGCTTTCTTT; CDR3: CASQITGFIAEAFF
D: TRBD2; J: TRBJ2-2; V: TRBV5-4; size: .; DNA: TGTGCCAGCAGCCCCCGTCGGGGGGCCGGGGAGCTGTTTTTT; CDR3: CASSPRRGAGELFF
D: .; J: TRBJ1-4; V: TRBV7-9; size: .; DNA: TGTGCCAGCAGCTTATCGTCTGGGGCGCGGGGTGAAAAACTGTTTTTT; CDR3: CASSLSSGARGEKLFF
D: TRBD1; J: TRBJ1-6; V: TRBV7-3; size: .; DNA: TGTGCCAGCAGCTTAATGAACCCAAACCGGGACAGGCAAGGGAATAATTCACCCCTCCACTTT; CDR3: CASSLMNPNRDRQGNNSPLHF
D: TRBD1; J: TRBJ1-5; V: TRBV27; size: .; DNA: TGTGCCAGCAGTTGGACAGGGAAGGAGGCCCAGCATTTT; CDR3: CASSWTGKEAQHF
D: .; J: TRBJ2-1; V: TRBV28; size: .; DNA: TGTGCCAGCAGTTTTAACAGGGAGGGGAATGAGCAGTTCTTC; CDR3: CASSFNREGNEQFF
D: .; J: TRBJ2-4; V: TRBV7-3; size: .; DNA: TGTGCCAGCAACCTGGGGGGATCCGGAAACATTCAGTACTTC; CDR3: CASNLGGSGNIQYF
D: .; J: TRBJ1-6; V: TRBV7-2; size: few; DNA: TGTGCCAGCAGCTTAATGAGAGGGACAAATTCACCCCTCCACTTT; CDR3: CASSLMRGTNSPLHF
D: .; J: TRBJ1-6; V: TRBV7-8; size: once; DNA: TGTGCCAGCAGCCCCTCGGGGGGTTCACCCCTCCACTTT; CDR3: CASSPSGGSPLHF
D: .; J: TRBJ2-1; V: TRBV6-2/TRBV6-3; size: .; DNA: TGTGCCAGCAGTCCCGACACCTACAATGAGCAGTTCTTC; CDR3: CASSPDTYNEQFF
D: .; J: TRBJ1-4; V: TRBV7-9; size: many; DNA: TGTGCCAGCAGCAGAGGGGGGGATACGGAAAAACTGTTTTTT; CDR3: CASSRGGDTEKLFF
D: .; J: TRBJ1-6; V: TRBV15; size: .; DNA: TGTGCCACCAGCAGAGAACGGAGGGGAGGGTCACCCCTCCACTTT; CDR3: CATSRERRGGSPLHF
D: .; J: TRBJ1-1; V: TRBV6-4; size: .; DNA: TGTGCCAGCAGCCTAACAGGGAACACTGAAGCTTTCTTT; CDR3: CASSLTGNTEAFF
D: TRBD1; J: TRBJ1-6; V: TRBV7-8; size: .; DNA: TGTGCCAGCAGCCTGGAGGGGACAGGCAGTTCACCCCTCCACTTT; CDR3: CASSLEGTGSSPLHF
D: .; J: TRBJ1-1; V: TRBV19; size: once; DNA: TGTGCCAGTGGAAGAGGCCCTAAGGACACTGAAGCTTTCTTT; CDR3: CASGRGPKDTEAFF
D: .; J: TRBJ1-2; V: TRBV6-5; size: .; DNA: TGTGCCAGCAGTTACAATCGGAGAATCACCTATGGCTACACCTTC; CDR3: CASSYNRRITYGYTF
D: TRBD1; J: TRBJ2-1; V: TRBV4-2; size: .; DNA: TGTGCCAGCAGCCAACCGACAGGGGCCCACAATGAGCAGTTCTTC; CDR3: CASSQPTGAHNEQFF
D: .; J: TRBJ1-1; V: TRBV2; size: .; DNA: TGTGCCAGCACTATGACGGGGATGAACACTGAAGCTTTCTTT; CDR3: CASTMTGMNTEAFF